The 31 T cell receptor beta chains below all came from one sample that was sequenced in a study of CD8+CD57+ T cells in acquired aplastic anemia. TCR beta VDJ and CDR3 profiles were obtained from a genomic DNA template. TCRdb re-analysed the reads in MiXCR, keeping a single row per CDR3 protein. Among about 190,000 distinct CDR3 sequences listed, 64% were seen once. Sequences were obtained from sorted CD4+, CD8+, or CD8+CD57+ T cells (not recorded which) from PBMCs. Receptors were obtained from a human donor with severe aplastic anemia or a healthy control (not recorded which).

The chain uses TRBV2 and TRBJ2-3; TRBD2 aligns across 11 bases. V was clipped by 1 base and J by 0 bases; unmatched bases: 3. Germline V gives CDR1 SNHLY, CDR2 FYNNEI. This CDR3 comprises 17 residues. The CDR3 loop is CASSEGLAGGSTDTQYF. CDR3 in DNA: TGTGCCAGCAGTGAAGGGCTAGCGGGGGGCAGCACAGATACGCAGTATTTT.

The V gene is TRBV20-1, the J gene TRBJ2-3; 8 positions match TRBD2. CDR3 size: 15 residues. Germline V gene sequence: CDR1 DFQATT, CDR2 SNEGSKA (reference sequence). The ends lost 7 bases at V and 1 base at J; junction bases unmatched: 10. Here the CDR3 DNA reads TGCAGTGGGAAATCGGGGGGGCCGGGCACAGATACGCAGTATTTT. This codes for CSGKSGGPGTDTQYF.

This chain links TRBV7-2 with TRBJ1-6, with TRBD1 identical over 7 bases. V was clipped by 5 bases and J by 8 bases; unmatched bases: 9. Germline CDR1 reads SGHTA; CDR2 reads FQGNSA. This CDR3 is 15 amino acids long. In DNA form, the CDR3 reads TGTGCCAGCAGCCCCTTGACAGGGAGGGATTCACCCCTCCACTTT. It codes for CASSPLTGRDSPLHF.

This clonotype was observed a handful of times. CDR3 sequence reads: CASSVQGKNQETQYF. The CDR3 DNA is TGTGCCAGCAGCGTACAGGGGAAGAATCAAGAGACCCAGTACTTC. This chain uses TRBV9 with TRBJ2-5, with D tentatively TRBD1 (6 bases). CDR3 length: 15 amino acids. Trimming removed 1 base at V and 2 bases at J, with 12 bases between. Germline CDR1 reads SGDLS; CDR2 reads YYNGEE.

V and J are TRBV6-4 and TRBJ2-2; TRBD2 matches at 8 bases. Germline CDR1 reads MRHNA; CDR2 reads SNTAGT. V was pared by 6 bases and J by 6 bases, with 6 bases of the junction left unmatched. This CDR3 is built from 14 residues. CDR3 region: CASSGGAPAGELFF. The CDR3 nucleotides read TGTGCCAGCAGCGGGGGGGCCCCCGCCGGGGAGCTGTTTTTT.

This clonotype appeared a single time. CDR3 sequence reads: CASSSSAQKNSPLHF. The CDR3, as DNA: TGTGCCAGCAGCTCGTCGGCCCAGAAGAATTCACCCCTCCACTTT. V usage is TRBV7-3 and J usage is TRBJ1-6, with unresolved D. V lost 4 bases and J lost 7, with 14 bases in between. The CDR3 is 15 amino acids. The germline gives CDR1 SGHTA, CDR2 FQGTGA.

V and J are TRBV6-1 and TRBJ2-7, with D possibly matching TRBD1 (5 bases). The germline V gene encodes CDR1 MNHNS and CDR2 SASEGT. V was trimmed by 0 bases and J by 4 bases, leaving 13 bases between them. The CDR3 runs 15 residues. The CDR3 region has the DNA TGTGCCAGCAGTGAAGCTTTCAGGGCAGTTTACGAGCAGTACTTC. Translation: CASSEAFRAVYEQYF.

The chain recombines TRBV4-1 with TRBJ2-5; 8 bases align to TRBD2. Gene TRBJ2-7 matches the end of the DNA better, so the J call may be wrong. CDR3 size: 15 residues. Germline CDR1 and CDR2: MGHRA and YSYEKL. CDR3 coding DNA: TGCGCCAGCAGCCAGACCGGGACTAGTAGGTACGAGCAGTACTTC. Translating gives CASSQTGTSRYEQYF.

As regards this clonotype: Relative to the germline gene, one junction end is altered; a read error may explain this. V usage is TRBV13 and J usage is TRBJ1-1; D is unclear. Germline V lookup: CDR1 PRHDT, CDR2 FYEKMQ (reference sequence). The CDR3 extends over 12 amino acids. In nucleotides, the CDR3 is TGTGCCAGCAGTTTAGGTAGCACTGAAGCTTTCTTT. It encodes CASSLGSTEAFF. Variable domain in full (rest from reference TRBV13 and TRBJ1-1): AAGVIQSPRHLIKEKRETATLKCYPIPRHDTVYWYQQGPGQDPQFLISFYEKMQSDKGSIPDRFSAQQFSDYHSELNMSSLELGDSALYFCASSLGSTEAFFGQGTRLTVV.

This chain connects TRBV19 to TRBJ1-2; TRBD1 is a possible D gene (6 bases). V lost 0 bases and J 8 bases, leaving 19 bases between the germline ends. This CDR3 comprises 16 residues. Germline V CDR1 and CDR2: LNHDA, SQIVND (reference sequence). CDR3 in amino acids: CASSIDRGKVARGYTF. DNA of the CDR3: TGTGCCAGTAGTATAGACAGGGGTAAAGTGGCGAGGGGCTACACCTTC.

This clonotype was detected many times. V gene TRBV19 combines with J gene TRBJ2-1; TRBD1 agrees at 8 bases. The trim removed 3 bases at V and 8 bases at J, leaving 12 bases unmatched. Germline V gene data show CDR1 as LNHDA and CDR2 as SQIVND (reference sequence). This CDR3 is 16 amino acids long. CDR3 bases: TGTGCCAGTAGTATCATCGGGACAGGTACGACGGATGAGCAGTTCTTC. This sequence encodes CASSIIGTGTTDEQFF.

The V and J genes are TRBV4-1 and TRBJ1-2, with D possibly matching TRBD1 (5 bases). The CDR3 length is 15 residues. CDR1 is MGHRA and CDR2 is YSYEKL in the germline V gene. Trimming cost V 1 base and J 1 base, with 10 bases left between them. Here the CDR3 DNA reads TGCGCCAGCAGCCAAGGAGGACACCTTAACTATGGCTACACCTTC. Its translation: CASSQGGHLNYGYTF.

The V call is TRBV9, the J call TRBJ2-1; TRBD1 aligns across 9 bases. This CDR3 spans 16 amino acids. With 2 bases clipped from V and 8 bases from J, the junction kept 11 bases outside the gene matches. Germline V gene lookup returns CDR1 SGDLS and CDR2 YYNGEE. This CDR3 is CASSVSPGTGTDEQFF. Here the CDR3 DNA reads TGTGCCAGCAGCGTTAGCCCCGGGACAGGGACCGATGAGCAGTTCTTC.

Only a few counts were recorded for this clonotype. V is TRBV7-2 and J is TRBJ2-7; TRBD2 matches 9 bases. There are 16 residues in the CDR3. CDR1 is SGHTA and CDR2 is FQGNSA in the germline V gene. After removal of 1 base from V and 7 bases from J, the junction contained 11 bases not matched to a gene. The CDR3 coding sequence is TGTGCCAGCAGCTTAGTGGGGACTAGCAGCGCGGGGGAGCAGTACTTC. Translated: CASSLVGTSSAGEQYF.

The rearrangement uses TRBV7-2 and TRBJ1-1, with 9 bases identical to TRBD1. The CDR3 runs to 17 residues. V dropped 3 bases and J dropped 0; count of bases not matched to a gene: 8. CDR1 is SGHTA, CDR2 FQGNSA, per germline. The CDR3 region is CASSLTWTGEMNTEAFF. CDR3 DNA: TGTGCCAGCAGCTTGACCTGGACAGGGGAGATGAACACTGAAGCTTTCTTT.

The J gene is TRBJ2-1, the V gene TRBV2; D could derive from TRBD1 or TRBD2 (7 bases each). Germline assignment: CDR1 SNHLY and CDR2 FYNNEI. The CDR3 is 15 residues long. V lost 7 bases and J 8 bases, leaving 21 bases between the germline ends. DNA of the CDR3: TGTGCCAGCAACGGGGGGCAGGGGGGCTGGGATGAGCAGTTCTTC. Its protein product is CASNGGQGGWDEQFF.

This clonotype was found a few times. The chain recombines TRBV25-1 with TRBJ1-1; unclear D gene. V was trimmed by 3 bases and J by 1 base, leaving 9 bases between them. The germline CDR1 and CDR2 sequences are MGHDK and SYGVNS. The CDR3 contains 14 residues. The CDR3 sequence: CASSDYDPNTEAFF. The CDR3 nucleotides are TGTGCCAGCAGTGACTACGACCCGAACACTGAAGCTTTCTTT.

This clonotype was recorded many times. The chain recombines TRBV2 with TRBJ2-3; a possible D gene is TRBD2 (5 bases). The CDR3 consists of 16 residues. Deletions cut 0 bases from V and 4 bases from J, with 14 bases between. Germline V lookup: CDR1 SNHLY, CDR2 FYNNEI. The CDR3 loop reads CASSEALAGGSDTQYF. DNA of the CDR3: TGTGCCAGCAGTGAAGCGCTGGCGGGCGGTTCAGATACGCAGTATTTT.

This CDR3 reads CASSGGPIGETQYF. CDR3 bases: TGTGCCAGCAGCGGCGGACCAATCGGAGAGACCCAGTACTTC. This sequence joins TRBV9 and TRBJ2-5, with no clear D. This CDR3 comprises 14 residues. The V and J ends lost 3 bases and 4 bases respectively, with 13 bases between them. Germline CDR1 reads SGDLS; CDR2 reads YYNGEE.

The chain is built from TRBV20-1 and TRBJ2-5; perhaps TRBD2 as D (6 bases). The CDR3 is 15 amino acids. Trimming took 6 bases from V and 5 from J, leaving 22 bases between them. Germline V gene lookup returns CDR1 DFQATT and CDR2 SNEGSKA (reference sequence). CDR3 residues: CSAVGGGETRETQYF. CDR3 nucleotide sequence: TGCAGTGCAGTTGGAGGCGGGGAGACCCGGGAGACCCAGTACTTC.

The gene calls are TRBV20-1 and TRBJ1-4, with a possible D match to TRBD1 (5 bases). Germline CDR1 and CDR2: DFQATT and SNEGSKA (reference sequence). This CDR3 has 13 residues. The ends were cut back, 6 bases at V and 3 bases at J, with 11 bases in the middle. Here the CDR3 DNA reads TGCAGTGCCGGGGACGCGGCTAATGAAAAACTGTTTTTT. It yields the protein CSAGDAANEKLFF.

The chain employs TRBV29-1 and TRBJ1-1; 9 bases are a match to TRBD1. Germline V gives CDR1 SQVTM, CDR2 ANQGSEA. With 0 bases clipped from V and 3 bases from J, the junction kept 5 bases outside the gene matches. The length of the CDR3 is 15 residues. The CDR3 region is CSVEEGTGRHTEAFF. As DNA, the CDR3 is TGCAGCGTTGAAGAAGGGACAGGGAGGCACACTGAAGCTTTCTTT.

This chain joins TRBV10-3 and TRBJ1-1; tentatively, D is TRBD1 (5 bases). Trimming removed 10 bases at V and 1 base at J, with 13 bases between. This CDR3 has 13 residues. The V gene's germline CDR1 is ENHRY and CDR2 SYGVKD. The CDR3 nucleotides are TGTGCCACCATTTCGGGGGAGAACACTGAAGCTTTCTTT. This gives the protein CATISGENTEAFF.

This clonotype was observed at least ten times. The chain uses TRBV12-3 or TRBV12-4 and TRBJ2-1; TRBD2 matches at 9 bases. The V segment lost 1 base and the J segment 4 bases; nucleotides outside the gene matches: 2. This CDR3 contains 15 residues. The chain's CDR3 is CASSLGGGGYNEQFF. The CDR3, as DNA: TGTGCCAGCAGTTTAGGCGGGGGGGGATACAATGAGCAGTTCTTC.

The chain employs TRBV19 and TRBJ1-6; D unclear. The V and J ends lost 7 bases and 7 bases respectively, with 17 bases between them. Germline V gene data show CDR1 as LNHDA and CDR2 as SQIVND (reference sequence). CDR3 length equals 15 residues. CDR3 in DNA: TGTGCCAGTACGGATATCCTAGCGGCCAATTCACCCCTCCACTTT. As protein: CASTDILAANSPLHF.

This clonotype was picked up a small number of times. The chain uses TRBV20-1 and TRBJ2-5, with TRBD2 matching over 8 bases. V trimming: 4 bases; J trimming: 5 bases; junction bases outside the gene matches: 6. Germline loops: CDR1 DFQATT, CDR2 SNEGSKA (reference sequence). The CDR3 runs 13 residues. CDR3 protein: CSAIGTRWETQYF. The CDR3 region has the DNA TGCAGTGCTATTGGGACTAGATGGGAGACCCAGTACTTC.

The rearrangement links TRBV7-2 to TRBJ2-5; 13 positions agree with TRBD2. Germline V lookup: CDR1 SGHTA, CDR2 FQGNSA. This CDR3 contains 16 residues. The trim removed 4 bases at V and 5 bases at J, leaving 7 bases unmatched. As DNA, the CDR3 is TGTGCCAGCAGCTCGGGACTAGCGGGGTTGATCGAGACCCAGTACTTC. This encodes CASSSGLAGLIETQYF.

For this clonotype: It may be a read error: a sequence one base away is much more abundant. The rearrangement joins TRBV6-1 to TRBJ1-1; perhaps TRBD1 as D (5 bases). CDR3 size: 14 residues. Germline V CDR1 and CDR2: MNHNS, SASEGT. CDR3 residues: CASSEAEGNTEASF. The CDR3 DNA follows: TGTGCCAGCAGTGAAGCGGAGGGGAACACTGAAGCTTCCTTT.

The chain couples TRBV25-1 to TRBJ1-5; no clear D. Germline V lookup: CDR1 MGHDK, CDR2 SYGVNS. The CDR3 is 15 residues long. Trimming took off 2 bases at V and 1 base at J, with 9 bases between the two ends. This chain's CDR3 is CASSEGSGSNQPQHF. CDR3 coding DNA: TGTGCCAGCAGTGAAGGATCAGGAAGCAATCAGCCCCAGCATTTT.

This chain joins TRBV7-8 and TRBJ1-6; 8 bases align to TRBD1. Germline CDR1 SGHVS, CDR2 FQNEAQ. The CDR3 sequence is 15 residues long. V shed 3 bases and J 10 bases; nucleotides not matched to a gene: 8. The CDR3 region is CASSFIGQGGSPLHF. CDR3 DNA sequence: TGTGCCAGCAGCTTTATCGGACAGGGCGGATCACCCCTCCACTTT.

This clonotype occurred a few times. The CDR3 nucleotides read TGTGCCAGCTCACCAGAGACCAAGTTGTACTCCTACGAGCAGTACTTC. This gives the protein CASSPETKLYSYEQYF. The V and J genes are TRBV15 and TRBJ2-7; D is undetermined. Germline V lookup: CDR1 LNHNV, CDR2 YYDKDF (reference sequence). The CDR3 is made up of 16 amino acids. Trimming shortened V by 10 bases and J by 0 bases, and 22 bases separated the two germline ends.